These T cell receptor beta chains were read from a single sample in a study of beta chain features in type 1 diabetes. Here immunoSEQ multiplex PCR was the method, and the copy in TCRdb shows in-frame clones only, minus some. The table includes almost 350,000 clones, 15% to 20% detected once. Material for sequencing was naive CD4+ T cells from blood. The receptor source for this set is a woman in her late teens or twenties in good health. Both conserved end residues are trimmed from each CDR3. The order of the fields is J gene, V gene, D gene, CDR3 protein. D genes are given only for firm matches.

TRBJ2-1 TRBV30 TRBD2 AWSKRDYNEQF
TRBJ1-4 TRBV5-1 - ASSPRAGPNEKLF
TRBJ2-1 TRBV11-2 - ASSLGTDNEQF
TRBJ2-1 TRBV10-3 TRBD1 ATTGQGASNEQF
TRBJ2-3 TRBV7-9 - ASSRGGSTDTQY
TRBJ2-6 TRBV30 TRBD1 AFDRGPGANVLT
TRBJ1-1 TRBV23-1 - ASSITRAPGHRNTEAF
TRBJ2-2 TRBV5-1 - ASSLSGTGELF
TRBJ2-1 TRBV11-2 - ASRRVGGYNEQF
TRBJ2-3 TRBV4-3 TRBD2 ASSQTPGLAIDTQY
TRBJ2-7 TRBV4-2 - ASSQSTTGLREQY
TRBJ2-3 TRBV5-4 TRBD2 ASSSGTSSTDTQY
TRBJ1-5 TRBV6-6 - ASILGASNQPQH
TRBJ1-6 TRBV7-3 - ASSLTPGPLH
TRBJ1-6 TRBV15 - ATSRDRPGLNSPLH
TRBJ2-1 TRBV4-1 TRBD2 ASSPGGLGLRAYNEQF
TRBJ2-7 TRBV7-9 TRBD1 ASSRGQASYEQY
TRBJ2-5 TRBV7-9 TRBD2 ASSPLGRGGQETQY
TRBJ2-5 TRBV7-9 TRBD1 ASISRLGGDFTQY
TRBJ2-1 TRBV2 TRBD1 ASTTGVIYNEQF
TRBJ2-5 TRBV11-2 TRBD1 ASSLGQGTQETQY
TRBJ2-7 TRBV6-6 - ASSYSNRAYEQY
TRBJ1-1 TRBV4-1 TRBD1 ASSSRTGGWTEAF
TRBJ1-1 TRBV5-1 - ASSPYQNTEAF
TRBJ2-7 TRBV5-1 TRBD1 ASSPRQGASYEQY
TRBJ2-1 TRBV5-4 - ASSVSGNEQF
TRBJ2-5 TRBV14 TRBD1 ASSQGQAKPQY
TRBJ2-1 TRBV5-1 - ASSPEGQYSYNEQF
TRBJ2-1 TRBV9 TRBD2 ASSGSGGINYNEQF
TRBJ1-2 TRBV30 - AWSIPAGYGYT
TRBJ1-5 TRBV7-2 - ASSFDRNSNQPQH
TRBJ1-2 TRBV19 - ASSIGAGANYGYT
TRBJ1-2 TRBV18 - ASSPRNRGDEDGYT
TRBJ2-7 TRBV19 TRBD1 ASSLGQGSSYEQY
TRBJ2-3 TRBV2 - ASSVTSGVH
TRBJ2-1 TRBV7-9 TRBD2 ASSLAGTSGGAWNEQF
TRBJ1-2 TRBV30 TRBD1 AWSGAGQGGGEDYGYT
TRBJ2-5 TRBV7-7 TRBD2 ASSLSGVQETQY
TRBJ2-5 TRBV12-5 - ASGLRGGEETQY
TRBJ2-5 TRBV4-3 - ASSQQGYGETQY
TRBJ2-3 TRBV18 TRBD1 ASSRLDREPDTQY
TRBJ1-1 TRBV7-9 - ASSEQGVHTEAF
TRBJ2-3 TRBV7-9 - ASRTTEKVGTDTQY
TRBJ2-4 TRBV5-1 - ASSPGQPLAKNIQY
TRBJ2-7 TRBV30 TRBD2 AWSGASGSNAYEQY
TRBJ1-4 TRBV9 TRBD1 ASKEGRGDEKLF